The 14 T cell receptor beta chains listed next were all sequenced from one sample in a study of T-cell memory formation after mild COVID-19 (dated by TCRdb to the early 2020s). The library was obtained by 5' RACE. TCRdb lists the instrument as Illumina NovaSeq 6000. TCRdb reworked the public reads: Q25 trimming with fastp, MiXCR clone assembly, productive beta chains retained. For every CDR3 protein sequence, its rows merge into one entry that carries the most common genes and DNA. The sample table lists 550,000 to 700,000 distinct CDR3 sequences, around a sixth of them with a count of one. The top ten clonotypes cover around 7.8% of the sample. Sequencing input: PBMCs or a T cell subset sorted from them (not recorded which). Receptors originate from an adult woman who had mild COVID-19 (a few samples of this study predate the infection). The sample titles of this study are shuffled in the database, so cell type and time point are left out; the donor was told from shared clones.

This clonotype was observed at least ten times. The CDR3 sequence is CSARGVTSGILRANEQFF. As DNA, the CDR3 is TGCAGTGCTAGAGGGGTGACTAGCGGGATTTTACGGGCCAATGAGCAGTTCTTC. This sequence joins TRBV20-1 and TRBJ2-1; TRBD2 matches 11 bases. This CDR3 has 18 residues. Trimming at V came to 1 base and at J to 6 bases, leaving 14 bases not matched to a gene. CDR1 is DFQATT and CDR2 is SNEGSKA in the germline V gene (reference sequence).

The chain employs TRBV6-6 and TRBJ1-2; no definite D call. CDR1 MNHNY and CDR2 SVGAGI come from the germline V gene (reference sequence). This CDR3 is built from 14 residues. The V end lost 7 bases, the J end lost 0 bases, and 12 bases lay between the germline ends. The CDR3 nucleotides read TGTGCCAGCACTTTCGGGGAGGCTAACTATGGCTACACCTTC. This sequence encodes CASTFGEANYGYTF.

This clonotype was detected a few times. The rearrangement uses TRBV12-3 or TRBV12-4 and TRBJ2-3; 8 bases map to TRBD2. V gave up 2 bases and J gave up 0 bases; unmatched junction bases: 7. The CDR3 has 17 residues. The CDR3 region is CASSLSTLAESTDTQYF. The DNA of the CDR3 is TGTGCCAGCAGTTTATCGACACTAGCGGAAAGCACAGATACGCAGTATTTT.

V gene TRBV25-1 combines with J gene TRBJ1-1; tentatively, D is TRBD1 (5 bases). Germline CDR1 MGHDK, CDR2 SYGVNS. The CDR3 is made up of 14 amino acids. Trimming cost V 6 bases and J 3 bases, with 14 bases left between them. The CDR3 protein is CASSEGGVHTEAFF. The DNA of the CDR3 is TGTGCCAGCAGCGAGGGAGGGGTCCACACTGAAGCTTTCTTT.

CDR3 amino acids: CASSTDRPAYGYTF. CDR3 nucleotides: TGCGCCAGCAGCACGGACAGGCCAGCTTATGGCTACACCTTC. The chain uses TRBV5-1 and TRBJ1-2, with 7 nucleotides matching TRBD1. The CDR3 spans 14 residues. With V trimmed by 4 bases and J by 5 bases, 8 bases remained unmatched. The germline gives CDR1 SGHRS, CDR2 YFSETQ.

This rearrangement joins TRBV9 to TRBJ1-3, with 11 bases lining up with TRBD1. Looked up from germline, CDR1 is SGDLS and CDR2 is YYNGEE. After removal of 3 bases from V and 4 bases from J, the junction contained 3 bases not matched to a gene. This CDR3 comprises 15 residues. The CDR3 sequence is CASSARTGGGNTIYF. The CDR3 nucleotides read TGTGCCAGCAGCGCCCGGACAGGGGGCGGAAACACCATATATTTT.

This clonotype was counted only a few times. The chain has TRBV5-1 and TRBJ2-7; the match to TRBD2 covers 13 bases. The CDR3 has 14 amino acids. Germline V gives CDR1 SGHRS, CDR2 YFSETQ. The J segment lost 1 base and the V segment lost 5 bases, leaving 0 bases of the junction unmatched. This CDR3 reads CASRGLAGSYEQYF. The CDR3 DNA reads TGCGCCAGCAGGGGACTAGCGGGATCCTACGAGCAGTACTTC.

The chain links TRBV29-1 to TRBJ2-1; 8 nucleotides match TRBD2. The CDR3 has 13 amino acids. CDR1 is SQVTM and CDR2 is ANQGSEA in the germline V gene. J was trimmed by 10 bases and V by 6 bases; bases with no gene match: 11. As DNA, the CDR3 is TGCAGCGTGACCCTGCGGGAGGCCAGGGAGCAGTTCTTC. Its translation: CSVTLREAREQFF.

This clonotype was seen more than once but under ten times. This chain links TRBV6-1 with TRBJ1-6; D unresolved. The length of the CDR3 is 16 residues. Germline assignment: CDR1 MNHNS and CDR2 SASEGT. Trimming removed 6 bases at V and 2 bases at J, with 14 bases between. This CDR3 is CASRVEIGTYNSPLHF. CDR3 nucleotides: TGTGCCAGCAGAGTCGAAATCGGGACCTATAATTCACCCCTCCACTTT.

The CDR3 DNA reads as TGCAGCGTGGGAGGGTACAATGGAAACACCATATATTTT. Its protein product is CSVGGYNGNTIYF. The V and J genes are TRBV29-1 and TRBJ1-3; D is unclear. CDR1 is SQVTM and CDR2 is ANQGSEA in the germline V gene. This CDR3 is built from 13 residues. V lost 6 bases and J 3 bases, leaving 12 bases between the germline ends.

The rearrangement joins TRBV7-9 to TRBJ1-4; D call uncertain. V gave up 1 base and J gave up 8 bases, with 14 bases separating them. Germline V gene data show CDR1 as SEHNR and CDR2 as FQNEAQ (reference sequence). The CDR3 is 15 amino acids. DNA for the CDR3: TGTGCCAGCAGCTTAGATGCTGGGTACGGAGAAAAACTGTTTTTT. It codes for CASSLDAGYGEKLFF. Full variable domain (missing parts from reference TRBV7-9 and TRBJ1-4): DTGVSQNPRHKITKRGQNVTFRCDPISEHNRLYWYRQTLGQGPEFLTYFQNEAQLEKSRLLSDRFSAERPKGSFSTLEIQRTEQGDSAMYLCASSLDAGYGEKLFFGSGTQLSVL.

The chain is built from TRBV30 and TRBJ2-3; perhaps D is TRBD1 or TRBD2 (5 bases each). V lost 2 bases and J 1 base, leaving 7 bases between the germline ends. The CDR3 contains 13 residues. Per germline, CDR1 GTSNPN and CDR2 SVGIG (reference sequence). The chain's CDR3 is CAWSLGGTDTQYF. The CDR3 bases are TGTGCCTGGAGTTTGGGGGGCACAGATACGCAGTATTTT.

V usage is TRBV6-5 and J usage is TRBJ2-1; TRBD2 is a possible D gene (6 bases). CDR1 is MNHEY, CDR2 SVGAGI, per germline. The CDR3 has 16 amino acids. Trimming pared 2 bases from V and 2 bases from J, leaving 13 bases between. The CDR3 region has the DNA TGTGCCAGCAGTTACAGGGGCCCGGGGGCCTACAATGAGCAGTTCTTC. Translating gives CASSYRGPGAYNEQFF.

The chain uses TRBV7-9 and TRBJ2-1; TRBD1 agrees at 8 bases. This CDR3 is built from 15 residues. Per the germline V gene, CDR1 is SEHNR and CDR2 is FQNEAQ (reference sequence). V gave up 5 bases and J gave up 9 bases; unmatched junction bases: 12. CDR3 bases: TGTGCCAGCAGCCATGGACAGGGAATAGTAGGTGAGCAGTTCTTC. Translating it yields CASSHGQGIVGEQFF.